This T cell receptor (beta chain) was identified in a study of blood T cell repertoires in COVID-19. Study details: Samples taken during acute and convalescent COVID-19 were collected in the United States, Italy and Spain. The cDNA or gDNA used as material had been derived from T cells, B-cell-depleted T cells, or PBMCs.

CDR3 length: 15 residues. Germline CDR1 reads SGHTA; CDR2 reads FQGNSA. Between the trimmed V and J ends, which lost 5 bases and 3 bases, there was a span of 16 bases. In the source study's methods: Using reference gene primer amplification, nucleated cell counts were estimated. Using immunoSEQ multiplex PCR, the repertoire was profiled, and TCRdb retains in-frame clones only, with some absent. The V and J calls and the clone size are those of that table, but D and trimming were determined from the DNA. The sample has some 110,000 clones; roughly 80% are singletons. The specimen was peripheral blood. This chain connects TRBV7-2 to TRBJ1-2; D not certain. The sequence derives from a woman between 55 and 75 years old with acute or convalescent COVID-19. The CDR3 DNA is TGTGCCAGCAGCCCCCGACTGACCTGGGACTATGGCTACACCTTC. Translation: CASSPRLTWDYGYTF.